Listed here are 9 T cell receptor beta chains from one sample, sequenced in a study of vaccination and CD4 T cells after COVID-19. Noted treatment: approximately nine-day PBMC culture with coronavirus spike peptide pools or control peptides (ViraFEST assay). No antigen is known for these receptors. The Oncomine TCR Beta short-read assay generated sequence data from the DNA of cultured CD4+ T cells. TCRdb reprocessed the PCR reads with MiXCR, giving one entry per CDR3 protein. The sample lists about 12,000 distinct CDR3 sequences; more than 55% were seen once. Sequences were obtained from CD4+ T cells from blood, cultured in vitro. The source is a human donor who had recovered from COVID-19.

V is TRBV4-1 and J is TRBJ1-2, with D tentatively TRBD1 (6 bases). In germline, CDR1 is MGHRA, CDR2 YSYEKL. The CDR3 extends over 16 amino acids. The ends were cut back, 2 bases at V and 1 base at J, with 14 bases in the middle. CDR3 sequence reads: CASSQPGAGDNYGYTF. The DNA of the CDR3 is TGCGCCAGCAGCCAACCTGGGGCAGGGGATAACTATGGCTACACCTTC.

The chain employs TRBV20-1 and TRBJ2-2; 9 bases line up with TRBD2. CDR3 size: 15 residues. Per the germline V gene, CDR1 is DFQATT and CDR2 is SNEGSKA (reference sequence). V lost 6 bases to trimming and J lost 5 bases; unmatched junction nucleotides: 10. The CDR3 DNA is TGCAGTGCGAGTGTTAGCGGGAGCGAGACCGGGGAGCTGTTTTTT. Amino acid sequence: CSASVSGSETGELFF.

The V and J genes are TRBV7-2 and TRBJ2-3, with a possible D match to TRBD2 (6 bases). CDR1 SGHTA and CDR2 FQGNSA come from the germline V gene. There are 13 residues in the CDR3. Trimming took 0 bases from V and 14 from J, leaving 15 bases between them. CDR3 sequence (DNA): TGTGCCAGCAGCTTAGCAGAGCCCCAGGGAGGGTATTTT. This encodes CASSLAEPQGGYF. Combining the CDR3 with reference TRBV7-2 and TRBJ2-3 gives the whole variable domain GAGVSQSPSNKVTEKGKDVELRCDPISGHTALYWYRQSLGQGLEFLIYFQGNSAPDKSGLPSDRFSAERTGGSVSTLTIQRTQQEDSAVYLCASSLAEPQGGYFGPGTRLTVL.

The gene calls are TRBV7-9 and TRBJ2-2, with TRBD2 matching over 13 bases. The CDR3 has 17 residues. V shed 2 bases, J shed 7 bases, and the junction held 7 bases outside the gene matches. The V gene's germline CDR1 is SEHNR and CDR2 FQNEAQ (reference sequence). The CDR3 DNA follows: TGTGCCAGCAGCTTAAACAGACTAGCGGGAGGAGGCGGGGAGCTGTTTTTT. As protein: CASSLNRLAGGGGELFF.

V is TRBV10-3 and J is TRBJ1-2; D is ambiguous. The germline V and J ends were trimmed by 4 bases and 3 bases, with 9 bases remaining between them. This CDR3 is built from 13 residues. CDR1 ENHRY and CDR2 SYGVKD come from the germline V gene. CDR3 residues: CAISGTVDYGYTF. The CDR3, as DNA: TGTGCCATCAGTGGAACAGTCGACTATGGCTACACCTTC.

The V gene is TRBV10-1, the J gene TRBJ2-3, with D possibly being TRBD2 (7 bases). Trimming removed 3 bases at V and 5 bases at J, with 21 bases between. CDR1 and CDR2 (germline): WNHNN, SYGVQD (reference sequence). The CDR3 is made up of 17 amino acids. This chain's CDR3 is CASSDNKGGVVRDTQYF. The CDR3 nucleotides are TGCGCCAGCAGTGACAACAAGGGGGGGGTTGTCCGAGATACGCAGTATTTT.

The rearrangement links TRBV28 to TRBJ2-3; 9 bases match TRBD2. Germline V CDR1 and CDR2: MDHEN, SYDVKM. The ends lost 3 bases at V and 1 base at J; junction bases unmatched: 2. This CDR3 is 15 amino acids long. The CDR3 DNA reads as TGTGCCAGCAGTTTGGCGGGAGGGCGCACAGATACGCAGTATTTT. It yields the protein CASSLAGGRTDTQYF. The whole variable domain, remainder taken from reference TRBV28 and TRBJ2-3, is DVKVTQSSRYLVKRTGEKVFLECVQDMDHENMFWYRQDPGLGLRLIYFSYDVKMKEKGDIPEGYSVSREKKERFSLILESASTNQTSMYLCASSLAGGRTDTQYFGPGTRLTVL.

V gene TRBV7-8 combines with J gene TRBJ2-5, with D perhaps given as TRBD1 or TRBD2 (5 bases each). V lost 4 bases, J lost 3 bases, and 18 bases lay in between. This CDR3 spans 16 amino acids. Germline V CDR1 and CDR2: SGHVS, FQNEAQ. The CDR3 is CASSYGGARREETQYF. The DNA for the CDR3 is TGTGCCAGCAGCTATGGGGGTGCTAGGAGAGAAGAGACCCAGTACTTC.

V usage is TRBV27 and J usage is TRBJ2-2; D might be TRBD2 (5 bases). Between the trimmed V and J ends, which lost 7 bases and 5 bases, there was a span of 17 bases. The CDR3 runs 15 residues. In germline, CDR1 is MNHEY, CDR2 SMNVEV (reference sequence). Written as DNA, the CDR3 is TGTGCCAGCACTTCCACCCGGACTGGGACCGGGGAGCTGTTTTTT. It codes for CASTSTRTGTGELFF.